The source of this T cell receptor beta chain is a study of cytomegalovirus exposure and HLA in healthy donors. Across the whole study: The 95 to 150 validation repertoires were produced on the same platform as the approximately 670 repertoires of the first cohort. This was reported in a later analysis.

Produced via immunoSEQ multiplex PCR; TCRdb's table is partial and in-frame only. This table holds some 130,000 clones, approximately 84% found once. V lost 1 base, J lost 1 base, and 7 bases lay in between. CDR1 is GTSNPN and CDR2 is SVGIG in the germline V gene (reference sequence). The CDR3 sequence is 13 residues long. This TCR was recovered from a woman under 40 in good health and CMV-seronegative. This chain uses TRBV30 with TRBJ1-2; D is undetermined. The sequenced sample consisted of PBMCs. CDR3 in DNA: TGTGCCTGGAGTGGAGTGATTAACTATGGCTACACCTTC. Translation gives CAWSGVINYGYTF. The whole variable domain, filled in from reference TRBV30 and TRBJ1-2, reads SQTIHQWPATLVQPVGSPLSLECTVEGTSNPNLYWYRQAAGRGLQLLFYSVGIGQISSEVPQNLSASRPQDRQFILSSKKLLLSDSGFYLCAWSGVINYGYTFGSGTRLTVV.